This T cell receptor beta chain originates from a study of radiotherapy plus CTLA-4 blockade in lung cancer. Overall study context: Disease control reached approximately 29%, with objective responses in around 19%.

The CDR3 extends over 16 amino acids. Germline loops: CDR1 SEHNR, CDR2 FQNEAQ (reference sequence). Profiling relied on immunoSEQ multiplex PCR, and the TCRdb table lists in-frame clones only, not all of them. The repertoire holds about 70,000 clones, with approximately 79% as singletons. CTLA-4 blockade with ipilimumab, together with focal radiation, was given to patients with chemo-refractory metastatic non-small-cell lung cancer. The sequence was obtained from a human donor with non-small cell lung cancer who had a complete response to radiotherapy plus ipilimumab. Sample: peripheral blood, taken from a patient treated with radiotherapy plus ipilimumab. The chain links TRBV7-9 to TRBJ2-5; D possibly matches TRBD1 or TRBD2 (5 bases each). The end of the DNA is better explained by TRBJ2-7, so the J call may be wrong. The CDR3: CASSPGTEVGSYEQYF. The CDR3 nucleotides are TGTGCCAGCAGCCCAGGGACGGAGGTGGGCTCCTACGAGCAGTACTTC.